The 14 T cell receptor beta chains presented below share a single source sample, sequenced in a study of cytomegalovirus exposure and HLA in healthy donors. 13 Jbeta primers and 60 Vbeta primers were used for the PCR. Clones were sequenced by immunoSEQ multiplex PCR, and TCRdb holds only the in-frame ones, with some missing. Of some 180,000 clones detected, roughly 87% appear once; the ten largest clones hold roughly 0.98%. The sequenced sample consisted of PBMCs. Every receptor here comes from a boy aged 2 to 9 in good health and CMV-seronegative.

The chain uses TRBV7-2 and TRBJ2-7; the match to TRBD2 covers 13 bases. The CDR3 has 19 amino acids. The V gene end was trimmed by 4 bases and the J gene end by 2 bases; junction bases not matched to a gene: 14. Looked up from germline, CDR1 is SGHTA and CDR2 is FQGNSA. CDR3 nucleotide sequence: TGTGCCAGCAGCTGGGAGACTAGCGGGAGGTACAAATTCACCTACGAGCAGTACTTC. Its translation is CASSWETSGRYKFTYEQYF.

Written as DNA, the CDR3 is TGTGCCTGGAGTGTAAGGGGAGGAGGGGATTCACCCCTCCACTTT. Translated: CAWSVRGGGDSPLHF. The chain joins TRBV30 to TRBJ1-6; the D gene is possibly TRBD1 (5 bases). V lost 0 bases and J 8 bases, leaving 14 bases between the germline ends. Per the germline V gene, CDR1 is GTSNPN and CDR2 is SVGIG (reference sequence). The CDR3 is made up of 15 amino acids.

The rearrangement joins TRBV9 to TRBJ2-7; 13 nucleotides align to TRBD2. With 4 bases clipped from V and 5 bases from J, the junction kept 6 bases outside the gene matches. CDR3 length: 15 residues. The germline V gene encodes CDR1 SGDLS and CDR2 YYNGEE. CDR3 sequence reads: CASSPGTSGVHEQYF. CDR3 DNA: TGTGCCAGCAGCCCGGGGACTAGCGGGGTTCACGAGCAGTACTTC.

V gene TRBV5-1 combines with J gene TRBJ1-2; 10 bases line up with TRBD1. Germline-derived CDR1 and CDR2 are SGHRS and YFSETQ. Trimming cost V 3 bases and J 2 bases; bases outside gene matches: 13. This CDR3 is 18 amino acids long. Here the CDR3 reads CASSSRPGQGNSNYGYTF. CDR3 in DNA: TGCGCCAGCAGCTCGAGACCGGGACAGGGGAATTCGAACTATGGCTACACCTTC. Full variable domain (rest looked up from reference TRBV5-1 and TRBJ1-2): KAGVTQTPRYLIKTRGQQVTLSCSPISGHRSVSWYQQTPGQGLQFLFEYFSETQRNKGNFPGRFSGRQFSNSRSEMNVSTLELGDSALYLCASSSRPGQGNSNYGYTFGSGTRLTVV.

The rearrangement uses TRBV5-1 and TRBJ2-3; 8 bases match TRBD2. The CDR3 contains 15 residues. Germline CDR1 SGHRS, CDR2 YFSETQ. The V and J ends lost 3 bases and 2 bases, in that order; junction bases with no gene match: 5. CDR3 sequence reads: CASSSGLADTDTQYF. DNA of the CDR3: TGCGCCAGCAGCTCCGGACTAGCAGACACAGATACGCAGTATTTT.

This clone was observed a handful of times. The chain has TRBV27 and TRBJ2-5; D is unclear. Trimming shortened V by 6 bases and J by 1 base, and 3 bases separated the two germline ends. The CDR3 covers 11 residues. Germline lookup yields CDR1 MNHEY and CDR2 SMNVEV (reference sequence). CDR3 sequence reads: CASSFQETQYF. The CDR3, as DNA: TGTGCCAGCAGCTTCCAAGAGACCCAGTACTTC.

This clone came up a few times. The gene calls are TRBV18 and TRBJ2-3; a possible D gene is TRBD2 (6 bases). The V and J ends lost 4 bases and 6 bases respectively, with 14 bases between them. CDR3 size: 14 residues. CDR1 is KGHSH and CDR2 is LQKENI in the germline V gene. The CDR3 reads CASSQSRDSDTQYF. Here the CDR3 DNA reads TGTGCCAGCTCACAATCCCGGGACTCCGATACGCAGTATTTT.

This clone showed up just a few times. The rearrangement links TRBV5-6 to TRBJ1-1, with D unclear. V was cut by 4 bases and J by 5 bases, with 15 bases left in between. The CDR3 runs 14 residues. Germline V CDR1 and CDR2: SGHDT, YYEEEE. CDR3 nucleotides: TGTGCCAGCAGCCCGACCGGCGGGATAACTGAAGCTTTCTTT. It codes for CASSPTGGITEAFF.

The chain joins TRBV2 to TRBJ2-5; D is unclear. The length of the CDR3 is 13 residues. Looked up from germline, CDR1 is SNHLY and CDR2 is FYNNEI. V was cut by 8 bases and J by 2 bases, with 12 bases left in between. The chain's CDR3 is CASAEDWQETQYF. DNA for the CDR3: TGTGCCAGCGCCGAGGATTGGCAAGAGACCCAGTACTTC.

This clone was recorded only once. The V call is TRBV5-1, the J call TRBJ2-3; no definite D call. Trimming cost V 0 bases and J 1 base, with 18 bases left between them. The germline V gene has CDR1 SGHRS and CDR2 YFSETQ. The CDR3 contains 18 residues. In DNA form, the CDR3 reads TGCGCCAGCAGCTTGGGGGCGTTAGTGGTCGTGCGCACAGATACGCAGTATTTT. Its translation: CASSLGALVVVRTDTQYF. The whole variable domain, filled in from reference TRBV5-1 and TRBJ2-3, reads KAGVTQTPRYLIKTRGQQVTLSCSPISGHRSVSWYQQTPGQGLQFLFEYFSETQRNKGNFPGRFSGRQFSNSRSEMNVSTLELGDSALYLCASSLGALVVVRTDTQYFGPGTRLTVL.

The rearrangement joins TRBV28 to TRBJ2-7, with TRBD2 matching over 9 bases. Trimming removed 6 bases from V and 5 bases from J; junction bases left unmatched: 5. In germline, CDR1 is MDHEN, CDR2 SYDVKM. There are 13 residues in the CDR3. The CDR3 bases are TGTGCCAGCAGGAATAGCGGGAGCCACGAGCAGTACTTC. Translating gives CASRNSGSHEQYF. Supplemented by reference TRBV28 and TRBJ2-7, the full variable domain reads DVKVTQSSRYLVKRTGEKVFLECVQDMDHENMFWYRQDPGLGLRLIYFSYDVKMKEKGDIPEGYSVSREKKERFSLILESASTNQTSMYLCASRNSGSHEQYFGPGTRLTVT.

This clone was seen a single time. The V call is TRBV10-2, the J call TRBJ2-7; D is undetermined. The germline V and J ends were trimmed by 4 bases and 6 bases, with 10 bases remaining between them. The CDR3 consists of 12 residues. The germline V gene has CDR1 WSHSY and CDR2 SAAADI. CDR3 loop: CASSAVASEQYF. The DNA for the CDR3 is TGCGCCAGCAGTGCAGTGGCTTCCGAGCAGTACTTC.

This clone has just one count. The CDR3 DNA reads TGTGCCAGCAGCCCGCGGGGGGGCACAACGAAAGAGACCCAGTACTTC. Translated: CASSPRGGTTKETQYF. V is TRBV7-3 and J is TRBJ2-5, with 9 bases fitting TRBD2. Per the germline V gene, CDR1 is SGHTA and CDR2 is FQGTGA. The CDR3 contains 16 residues. With 5 bases clipped from V and 3 bases from J, the junction kept 10 bases outside the gene matches.

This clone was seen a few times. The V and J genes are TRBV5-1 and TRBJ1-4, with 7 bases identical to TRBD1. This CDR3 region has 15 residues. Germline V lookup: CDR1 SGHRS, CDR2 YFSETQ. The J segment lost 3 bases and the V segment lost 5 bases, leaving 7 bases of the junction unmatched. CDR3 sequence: CASSWGDSSNEKLFF. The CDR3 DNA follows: TGCGCCAGCAGTTGGGGGGACAGTTCTAATGAAAAACTGTTTTTT.